The rows below give T cell receptor beta chains drawn from one sample of a study of T cells expressing NK-cell markers. TCRdb reprocessed the 5' RACE reads and keeps a single row for each CDR3 protein, giving no DNA. Here the sample table reports a few hundred thousand distinct CDR3 sequences. The sample comprised blood T cells: a sorted CD56 or NKG2C T cell subset, CD4+ or CD8+ T cells, or bulk PBMC T cells (not recorded which). These TCRs come from a man younger than 35 in good health. Each CDR3 is given with its conserved first and last residue.

j_call v_call cdr3_length cdr3_aa
TRBJ1-2 TRBV6-1 13 CAIKTGGSYGYTF
TRBJ2-7 TRBV7-9 18 CAISDGETESLRPYEQYF
TRBJ2-1 TRBV28 16 CASSIAGAGSYNEQFF
TRBJ1-1 TRBV11-2 13 CASSFGRALEAFF
TRBJ1-1 TRBV5-1 18 CASSLAATAKGTVTEAFF
TRBJ1-1 TRBV5-5 15 CASTPGPRGNTEAFF
TRBJ2-1 TRBV20-1 14 CSARDPVAYNEQFF
TRBJ2-7 TRBV7-2 16 CASSLGATGYDYEQYF
TRBJ2-1 TRBV12-3/TRBV12-4 16 CASSFSETGAYNEQFF
TRBJ1-5 TRBV20-1 13 CSARGREGQPQHF
TRBJ1-1 TRBV3-1 11 CASSQGSEAFF
TRBJ2-7 TRBV3-1 17 CASSQVGLAGGAYEQYF
TRBJ2-4 TRBV2 13 CASLTRTENIQYF
TRBJ2-1 TRBV5-1 13 CASSPFPGDEQFF
TRBJ2-1 TRBV5-1 15 CASSLDLGSYNEQFF
TRBJ1-2 TRBV30 12 CAWDLLLGGYTF
TRBJ2-5 TRBV12-5 16 CASGPSHSGLGETQYF
TRBJ1-5 TRBV30 15 CAWSVDGHGNQPQHF
TRBJ2-1 TRBV6-5 15 CARDGTSGISGEQFF
TRBJ2-3 TRBV5-1 15 CASSLNQQGTDTQYF
TRBJ2-3 TRBV29-1 12 CSVESDTDTQYF
TRBJ1-5 TRBV25-1 16 CASSPTGTGINQPQHF
TRBJ2-2 TRBV12-3/TRBV12-4 16 CASSHRTSPGTGELFF
TRBJ2-2 TRBV2 16 CASGRQGGRPPGELFF
TRBJ2-1 TRBV14 16 CASSQEGLALYNEQFF
TRBJ2-5 TRBV28 16 CASSLQTGANQETQYF
TRBJ2-1 TRBV20-1 13 CSAAGQSYNEQFF
TRBJ1-2 TRBV18 12 CASSPKDRGYTF
TRBJ2-1 TRBV12-3/TRBV12-4 17 CASSLPLAESSYNEQFF
TRBJ2-1 TRBV6-1 15 CASSVAGRTYNEQFF
TRBJ1-1 TRBV5-4 15 CASSLSPSENTEAFF
TRBJ1-6 TRBV6-5 13 CASRAGTISPLHF
TRBJ2-4 TRBV4-2 17 CASSQAPDRGTKNIQYF
TRBJ1-3 TRBV12-3/TRBV12-4 14 CASSPVGSGNTIYF
TRBJ2-1 TRBV4-2 17 CASSQVGQVEAGGLEIF
TRBJ2-1 TRBV11-1 18 CASSLPMKLAGVYNEQFF
TRBJ2-1 TRBV7-2 17 CASSLAVGGRIHNEQFF
TRBJ2-4 TRBV3-1 15 CASSSWTGGKNIQYF
TRBJ1-4 TRBV10-3 16 CAISDRQGATNEKLFF
TRBJ2-3 TRBV20-1 15 CSARDGAGVTDTQYF